The sequence of this T cell receptor (beta chain) was determined in a study of shared clonotypes between healthy human individuals. For this clone: Its target is unknown.

Terminally differentiated effector memory CD45RA+ cells were excluded from the naive CD8 cells, which were CD45RO-negative and positively selected for CCR7. Libraries were prepared by immunoSEQ multiplex PCR; TCRdb keeps only in-frame clonotypes and omits some of them. The sample holds approximately 2,000,000 clones, 80% to 95% seen once. The V gene end was trimmed by 4 bases and the J gene end by 6 bases; junction bases not matched to a gene: 11. The CDR3 extends over 16 amino acids. Germline CDR1 reads SEHNR; CDR2 reads FQNEAQ (reference sequence). General study results and limits: The study drew on few donors, limiting represented genetic and exposure-history diversity.

The receptor comes from a man younger than 35 in good health. Some clones in this sample may be carry-over from other donors' samples. The sample was naive CD8+ T cells from PBMCs. V gene TRBV7-9 combines with J gene TRBJ2-4; the match to TRBD2 covers 8 bases. CDR3 bases: TGTGCCAGCAGCTCTGGGGGAGGACTAGCAGCAAACATTCAGTACTTC. This translates into CASSSGGGLAANIQYF.